The sequence of this T cell receptor (beta chain) was determined in a study of cytomegalovirus exposure and HLA in healthy donors (dated by TCRdb to about 2017). Some background on the complete study: In an earlier analysis of fewer than 750 of the donors, 276 Gb of sequence data and 117 million unique TCR beta sequences from 150 million to 200 million T cells were reported. Among several hundred genotyped donors of the cohort, an average of approximately 220,000 unique TCR beta nucleotide sequences was sequenced per donor, of which roughly 18% were non-productive. To decide whether each TCR beta V gene segment behaved as functional or pseudogenic, an earlier analysis of 587 of the donors relied on high-throughput TCR beta sequencing. A later genetic analysis used genome-wide SNP genotypes for about 55% of the 666 donors, treating that subset as a discovery cohort. The number of donors typed differed by locus, with roughly 620-630 for A, B, C, DRB1 and DQB1, over 500 for DQA1, approximately 580 for DPA1, and around 450 for DPB1. The study combined high-throughput TCR immunosequencing, statistical association of individual TCRs with disease status, and machine learning to predict cytomegalovirus infection status. In addition to the first cohort of 650 to 800 subjects, a separate validation cohort of 120 different subjects was used. Around 300 gigabases of sequencing data and tens of millions of unique TCR sequences were included in an early release covering about 600 HLA-typed donors. The study was designed to test whether signatures of past pathogen exposure could be identified by cataloging public T cell receptors. A later analysis re-examined previously published TCR beta repertoires from 600 to 700 donors and added high-resolution HLA genotyping to investigate patterns of TCR occurrence. Every discovery cohort repertoire had been produced on one sequencing platform. Using immunosequencing, the study profiled T cell repertoires from 640 or so subjects and related those repertoires to cytomegalovirus serostatus. Both class I and class II loci were covered by HLA typing, at four-digit resolution. Of the roughly 410 genotyped donors, 65% to 90% were placed in the genetic ancestry cluster associated with self-reported Caucasian donors. Rather than drawing on any new phenotypic data, the later analysis identified candidate immune exposures from TCR beta sequences and the way those sequences occurred across donors. Donor age, sex, ethnicity and CMV serostatus were collected together with the repertoire data. Roughly five DR-DQ haplotypes were handled as single units for association and clustering, since linkage in the cohort was strong.

Library preparation employed the immunoSEQ multiplex PCR assay. For the multiplex PCR, a mixture combining 60 forward primers for TCR Vbeta segments and 13 reverse primers for TCR Jbeta segments was used. The CDR3 region of rearranged TCR beta genes was amplified from genomic DNA by a multiplex PCR assay. The amplified TCR beta libraries were sequenced on the Illumina HiSeq System as 87-base-pair reads. The authors processed their data as follows. A later analysis counted around 72 million unique TCR beta chains across the 666 repertoires, and roughly 9.9 million of these chains were shared by at least two donors. Raw reads were error-corrected and collapsed into unique sequences with a nearest-neighbor algorithm that merged closely related sequences to remove PCR and sequencing errors. Alignment of CDR3 sequences to IMGT reference sequences was used to assign V, D and J gene segments. For a sequence to be retained, a match of at least six nucleotides to both a V gene segment and a J gene segment was required. A rearrangement was called productive if the CDR3 had no stop codons and remained in frame with V and J, and every other rearrangement was called non-productive. Following IMGT convention, CDR3 was defined as the stretch from the second conserved V-encoded cysteine to the conserved J-encoded phenylalanine. The earlier analysis of fewer than 750 of the donors excluded sequences that lacked an unambiguous match to a single V gene segment. In an earlier analysis of 450 to 700 of the donors, V segments were called functional above 56.7% productive rearrangements and were called segregating when the between-donor standard deviation exceeded 5%. A statistical classification framework was built to diagnose cytomegalovirus status from the catalog of TCR beta chain sequences. In a later analysis, V and J genes were assigned by comparing TCR nucleotide sequences against IMGT/GENE-DB human TR gene sequences. In a later analysis, CDR3 sequences and most-parsimonious VDJ recombination scenarios were assigned using the TCRdist pipeline. A later analysis defined each TCR beta chain by its CDR3 amino acid sequence plus V-gene family, and excluded reads lacking a unique V-gene family. A later analysis removed several hundred highly shared, low-generation-probability nucleotide sequences to deal with suspected cross-contamination and a sequencing artifact. For each public chain, a later analysis derived a clonal expansion index from normalized ranks of inferred template counts within each repertoire. In a later analysis, generation probabilities were computed using a VDJ recombination model fitted to out-of-frame rearrangements, and the results were checked against IGoR. Hypergeometric tests were used in a later analysis to score TCR-TCR, TCR-HLA and TCR-CMV co-occurrence, with a repertoire-size bias correction applied to the TCR pairs. A later analysis estimated false discovery rates by permuting HLA or CMV assignments 20 times. In a later analysis, co-occurring TCRs were grouped using DBSCAN, with TCRdist sequence similarity added in when clustering inside HLA-allele-positive subsets. Repertoires with fewer than 30,000 or more than 120,000 public chains, plus five repertoires with anomalous nucleotide sharing, were excluded from co-occurrence clustering. TCRdb took over this immuneACCESS table, retaining in-frame rearrangements with V and J assigned. Such tables are incomplete; in checked studies, under half of the missing clones stem from an unresolved V gene, and the remainder is unexplained. V and J calls and clone size are those listed in that table; D and trimming were worked out from the DNA. This sample is represented by approximately 190,000 clones; roughly an eighth of them were singletons. Under 10% of the sample belongs to the ten largest clones.

Summary of the overall study and its limitations: Linkage disequilibrium might explain the correlated functional status among segregating V segments, but an unknown experimental factor could not be ruled out. According to a later analysis, parvovirus B19, influenza, CMV and Epstein-Barr virus appeared linked to several top co-occurrence clusters. Across donors, most TCR sequences were observed very rarely, whereas some public TCRs were present in many individuals. In a later analysis, most CMV-associated TCR beta chains were found to appear HLA-restricted, with HLA associations seemingly driven largely by CMV exposure. The sequencing pipeline was judged likely to have produced a cluster of highly shared sequence variants as a technical artifact. According to a later genetic analysis, donors in an Asian-associated ancestry cluster had fewer N-insertions in productive TCRs than the roughly 660-donor mean. In an earlier analysis of about 600 of the donors, most TCR beta V segments appeared in productive rearrangements about 87% or about 30% of the time, broadly matching IMGT annotations. Roughly uniform sequencing depth across donors was assumed in presence/absence analyses, although this assumption may not hold. A later genetic analysis associated a missense DCLRE1C variant with V-gene and J-gene trimming of TCR beta chains, and an independent cohort replicated the association. This cohort had only TCR beta chains sequenced, and the lack of alpha or paired-chain data limited which features could be detected. In the study, approximately 160 TCR beta chains were listed as associated with cytomegalovirus. A later analysis found that HLA-associated TCR beta chains were more clonally expanded and had lower generation probabilities than equally common non-associated chains. A further reported finding was that TCR beta sequences accurately predicted the HLA-A and HLA-B alleles for most subjects in the first cohort. When HLA alleles, especially DR and DQ, strongly co-occurred, attributing TCR associations to individual alleles was difficult. Because counts were too low, seventeen rarely observed V segments, including chromosome 9 orphons, were excluded from the earlier analysis of some 590 of the donors. Specific HLA alleles were associated with over 15,000 TCR beta sequences at a false discovery rate of 0.05 in a later analysis. The classifier was reported to diagnose cytomegalovirus status with high specificity and sensitivity in both the original and validation cohorts. In a later analysis, the rate of TCR association differed among HLA loci, with DRB1 alleles having the most associated TCRs and HLA-C alleles having the fewest. Because HLA typing was missing for some donors at each locus, association tests included only the typed subset. CMV serostatus was the only immune exposure information available for the cohort. It was suggested by the authors that the approach could potentially be generalized to other disease states and immunological phenotypes. In vitro tests confirmed that a few of the cytomegalovirus-associated TCR beta chains recognize cytomegalovirus antigens.

Points on this clone: Its antigen is unknown. Base qualities are missing; no much larger clone stands one base away.

The cohort comprised approximately 700 healthy bone marrow donors. At the time of sampling, every cohort member was nominally healthy, though immune exposures that went unrecorded were likely present. The donor was CMV seropositive and was included in the group of some 290 seropositive cohort members. A peripheral blood sample was provided by each donor, and peripheral blood mononuclear cells were used for TCR beta sequencing. Genomic DNA extraction from the blood cell samples was performed with the Qiagen DNeasy Blood Extraction Kit. This sequence was found in a man in his fifties or sixties in good health and CMV-seropositive. The specimen was PBMCs.

The CDR3 reads as follows: CASSQGENQPQHF. The DNA is TGTGCCAGCAGCCAAGGGGAAAATCAGCCCCAGCATTTT. Rearrangement joined TRBV7-9 to TRBJ1-5; the D gene is possibly TRBD1, with 5 bases matching. The junction carries 9 bases between V and J, which are trimmed by 5 bases and 4 bases respectively. The cysteine opens and the phenylalanine closes a CDR3 of 13 amino acids. Just CDR3 DNA is preserved here, 39 bases in frame from base 1. The germline V gene (reference sequence) gives CDR1 as SEHNR and CDR2 as FQNEAQ.